The sequence of this TCR beta chain was determined in a study of early T cells in non-severe SARS-CoV-2 infection. TCRdb re-analysed the 5' RACE reads in MiXCR, keeping a single row per CDR3 protein. The table lists under 95,000 distinct CDR3 sequences, 10% to 15% of them singletons, with roughly 3.2% in the top ten. Trimming took 6 bases from V and 4 from J, leaving 15 bases between them. The CDR3 runs to 14 residues. Germline loops: CDR1 MRHNA, CDR2 SNTAGT. This clonotype has just a few counts. The receptor was isolated from an adult who was a healthcare worker with PCR-confirmed SARS-CoV-2 infection or an uninfected control (not recorded which). This chain connects TRBV6-4 to TRBJ1-1; D might be TRBD1 (6 bases). Sequencing was performed on whole blood. CDR3 sequence: CASRAQGGVTEAFF. The CDR3, as DNA: TGTGCCAGCAGGGCACAGGGAGGCGTCACTGAAGCTTTCTTT.